A single TCR beta chain is shown here with its context. Its antigen is as yet unknown. The data were taken from a study of T cell responses to AZD1222 COVID-19 vaccine. Points from the study as a whole: The donors showed a predominance of white British ancestry and of females, with possible underestimation of clonal diversity.

Germline V gene data show CDR1 as SGHVS and CDR2 as FQNEAQ. V lost 1 base, J lost 2 bases, and 11 bases lay in between. CDR3 length: 16 residues. Produced via immunoSEQ multiplex PCR; TCRdb's table is partial and in-frame only. The repertoire holds 200,000 to 250,000 clones, with roughly 94% as singletons. V usage is TRBV7-8 and J usage is TRBJ1-4; D may be TRBD1 (5 bases). Material: peripheral blood, obtained 28 days after the second dose of the MenACWY control vaccine. This TCR came from an adult who received the MenACWY meningococcal vaccine as a control. Here the CDR3 reads CASSLDRWRTNEKLFF. CDR3 bases: TGTGCCAGCAGCTTAGACAGGTGGAGGACTAATGAAAAACTGTTTTTT.